This TCR beta chain was captured by sequencing in a study of T cell responses to AZD1222 COVID-19 vaccine. General study findings and limits: The study found vaccine-associated CD4 TCRs spanning spike, dominant at 160-218 and 743-854. Spike-specific TCR breadth and depth grew following two AZD1222 doses. In all cases, repertoires were sampled only after the peak T cell response. Donors were largely white British and mainly female; clonal diversity was possibly underestimated.

The data were produced by immunoSEQ multiplex PCR, yet TCRdb's version contains in-frame clones alone and is incomplete. Of about 18,000 clones in the sample, 89% were seen once. In regard to this clone: Its target is unknown.

This CDR3 has 15 residues. Germline lookup yields CDR1 ENHRY and CDR2 SYGVKD. V dropped 8 bases and J dropped 4; count of bases not matched to a gene: 7. V and J are TRBV10-3 and TRBJ2-2, with 10 bases aligning to TRBD2. The sample in question was peripheral blood, obtained 28 days after the second AZD1222 dose. This clonotype was obtained from an adult who received the AZD1222 COVID-19 vaccine. The CDR3 loop is CAIPTSGEFTGELFF. Written as DNA, the CDR3 is TGTGCCATCCCCACTAGCGGGGAGTTCACCGGGGAGCTGTTTTTT.